This T cell receptor (beta chain) was captured by sequencing in a study of T cell repertoires in cytomegalovirus infection. Looking at the study overall: Indications of both CMV infection and matching HLA type were provided by public TCR beta signatures. Study observations and caveats: HLA-C-restricted CMV-specific TCR beta clonotypes prevailed in the ex vivo response. Of the TCR beta families, the public ones yielded a cumulative frequency that identified carriers of CMV plus the relevant HLA.

TCRdb re-derived calls from the reads in MiXCR, one entry per CDR3 protein. The table records about 900,000 distinct CDR3 sequences, approximately 30% of them present only once. Unmatched junction bases numbered 7, after V lost 7 bases and J lost 5 bases. The germline gives CDR1 SGHTA, CDR2 FQGNSA. The CDR3 is 14 residues long. This clonotype was detected ten times or more. The antigen is not known. The chain couples TRBV7-2 to TRBJ2-5; 10 nucleotides line up with TRBD2. Sequenced here: cultured CD8+ T cells from PBMCs, sampled from culture after CMV antigen stimulation. The sequence came from a human donor in good health (CMV status not recorded). Some clones in this sample may be carry-over from other donors' samples. The CDR3 DNA follows: TGTGCCAGCATCTCAGCGGGGGGGCGCGAGACCCAGTACTTC. Amino acid sequence: CASISAGGRETQYF.